This T cell receptor beta chain was recorded in a study of blood T cell repertoires in COVID-19. Study-level background: The samples span acute and convalescent COVID-19 from the United States, Italy and Spain. T cells, B-cell-depleted T cells, or PBMCs provided the cDNA or gDNA that served as material.

The V and J ends lost 6 bases and 4 bases respectively, with 10 bases between them. The CDR3 runs 13 residues. Per germline, CDR1 MDHEN and CDR2 SYDVKM. This clone was detected a few times. Original processing methods: For nucleated cells, counts were estimated from reference gene primer amplification. Assay: immunoSEQ multiplex PCR; the TCRdb copy retains only in-frame clones and omits some. That table supplies the V and J calls and clone size; D and trimming were determined from the DNA. The sample has 120,000 or so clones; 88% are singletons. This sequence joins TRBV28 and TRBJ1-5; perhaps TRBD1 as D (6 bases). Sequenced: peripheral blood. This clonotype was sampled from a human donor in a cohort sampled during active COVID-19. CDR3 in amino acids: CASSGQFNQPQHF. The CDR3 coding sequence is TGTGCCAGCAGCGGACAGTTTAATCAGCCCCAGCATTTT.